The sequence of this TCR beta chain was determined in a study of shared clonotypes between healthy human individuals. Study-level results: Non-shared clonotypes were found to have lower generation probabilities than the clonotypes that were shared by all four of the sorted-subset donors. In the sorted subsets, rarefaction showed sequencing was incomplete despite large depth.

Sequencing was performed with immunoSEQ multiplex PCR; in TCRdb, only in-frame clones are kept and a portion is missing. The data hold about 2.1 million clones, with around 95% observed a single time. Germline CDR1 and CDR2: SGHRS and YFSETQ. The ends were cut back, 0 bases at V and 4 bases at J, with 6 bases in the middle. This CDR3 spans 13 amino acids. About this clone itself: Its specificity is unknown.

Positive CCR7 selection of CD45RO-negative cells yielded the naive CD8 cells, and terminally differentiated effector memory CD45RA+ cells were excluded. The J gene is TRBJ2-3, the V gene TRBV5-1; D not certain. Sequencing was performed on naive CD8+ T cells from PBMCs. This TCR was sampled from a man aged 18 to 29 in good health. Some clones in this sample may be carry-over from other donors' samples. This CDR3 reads CASSLGYPDTQYF. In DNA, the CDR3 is TGCGCCAGCAGCTTGGGCTACCCAGATACGCAGTATTTT.